Given below is one T cell receptor beta chain in context. The antigen remains unidentified. PCR was performed using 60 Vbeta and 13 Jbeta primers. Libraries were prepared by immunoSEQ multiplex PCR; TCRdb keeps only in-frame clonotypes and omits some of them. The table counts 170,000 or so clones; 2% to 2.5% lies in the top ten. These data belong to a study of cytomegalovirus exposure and HLA in healthy donors. Study findings and constraints: The authors later found HLA-associated TCR beta chains more clonally expanded than equally common others. In a later analysis, an Asian-associated ancestry cluster reportedly showed fewer N-insertions than the approximately 660-donor mean. There were several of the most significant clusters that appeared linked to common viral pathogens in a later analysis.

Germline lookup yields CDR1 WNHNN and CDR2 SYGVQD (reference sequence). Unmatched junction bases numbered 4, after V lost 1 base and J lost 5 bases. There are 14 residues in the CDR3. The chain joins TRBV10-1 to TRBJ2-7, with TRBD2 identical over 8 bases. The sample was PBMCs. This receptor was taken from a young man in good health and CMV-seronegative. The CDR3 DNA reads TGCGCCAGCAGTGAGTTTGGGACTAGTGACGAGCAGTACTTC. This encodes CASSEFGTSDEQYF.